The 10 T cell receptor beta chains presented below share a single source sample, sequenced in a study of blood T cell repertoires in COVID-19. Some clones are missing from TCRdb's copy, which holds only in-frame ones; the method was immunoSEQ multiplex PCR. The repertoire includes around 170,000 clones, under 85% of them detected once, and roughly 12% sits in the top ten. Sequencing input: PBMCs or T cells enriched from blood (not recorded which). These receptors all stem from a man aged 50-60 years who had recovered from COVID-19.

This chain connects TRBV18 to TRBJ1-6, with 8 positions matching TRBD1. The germline V gene encodes CDR1 KGHSH and CDR2 LQKENI. The CDR3 contains 14 residues. V shed 0 bases, J shed 10 bases, and the junction held 2 bases outside the gene matches. CDR3 residues: CASSPPTGVSPLHF. The CDR3 DNA reads as TGTGCCAGCTCACCACCGACAGGGGTATCACCCCTCCACTTT.

The chain has TRBV7-2 and TRBJ2-2, with 11 positions matching TRBD2. From germline, CDR1 is SGHTA and CDR2 FQGNSA. The CDR3 is made up of 15 amino acids. V lost 6 bases and J lost 5; bases outside the gene matches: 5. This CDR3 reads CASRLSGGATGELFF. Written as DNA, the CDR3 is TGTGCCAGCAGACTTAGCGGGGGGGCGACCGGGGAGCTGTTTTTT.

The J gene is TRBJ1-1, the V gene TRBV4-3; D possibly corresponds to TRBD1 (6 bases). The V gene lost 3 bases and the J gene lost 4 bases, with 15 bases spanning the gap. CDR3 length equals 15 residues. Germline V gene sequence: CDR1 LGHNA, CDR2 YSLEER. CDR3 sequence: CASSQTPGAGTEAFF. Here the CDR3 DNA reads TGCGCCAGCAGCCAGACCCCAGGGGCAGGCACTGAAGCTTTCTTT.

This chain connects TRBV10-3 to TRBJ1-3; 10 nucleotides agree with TRBD1. With 4 bases clipped from V and 2 bases from J, the junction kept 2 bases outside the gene matches. Looked up from germline, CDR1 is ENHRY and CDR2 is SYGVKD. The CDR3 runs 15 residues. The CDR3 protein is CAISGDRGPGNTIYF. The CDR3 nucleotides are TGTGCCATCAGTGGGGACAGGGGCCCTGGAAACACCATATATTTT.

CDR3 loop: CASSQVRDRGSPLHF. As DNA, the CDR3 is TGTGCCAGCAGCCAAGTCCGGGACAGAGGTTCACCCCTCCACTTT. The gene calls are TRBV4-2 and TRBJ1-6; 7 nucleotides line up with TRBD1. Unmatched junction bases numbered 6, after V lost 1 base and J lost 9 bases. The CDR3 has 15 amino acids. Germline lookup yields CDR1 LGHNA and CDR2 YNFKEQ.

This sequence joins TRBV27 and TRBJ2-3, with 11 bases matching TRBD2. This CDR3 has 15 amino acids. With 2 bases clipped from V and 3 bases from J, the junction kept 1 base outside the gene matches. Germline assignment: CDR1 MNHEY and CDR2 SMNVEV (reference sequence). The DNA of the CDR3 is TGTGCCAGCAGTTTACTAGCGGGGGGTACAGATACGCAGTATTTT. Its translation is CASSLLAGGTDTQYF.

The chain carries TRBV2 and TRBJ2-5; maybe TRBD2 (5 bases). Trimming pared 3 bases from V and 5 bases from J, leaving 10 bases between. This CDR3 spans 13 amino acids. Germline CDR1 and CDR2: SNHLY and FYNNEI. In nucleotides, the CDR3 is TGTGCCAGCAGTGATGGAGGTACCGAGACCCAGTACTTC. This gives the protein CASSDGGTETQYF.

The rearrangement joins TRBV28 to TRBJ1-5; D gene ambiguous. The CDR3 runs 12 residues. The germline V gene encodes CDR1 MDHEN and CDR2 SYDVKM. The CDR3 DNA follows: TGTGCGGCTTACGGAGGCAATCAGCCCCAGCATTTT. It yields the protein CAAYGGNQPQHF.

The rearrangement links TRBV5-1 to TRBJ2-7, with TRBD1 matching 8 bases. This CDR3 comprises 15 residues. The germline V gene has CDR1 SGHRS and CDR2 YFSETQ. The junction had 4 bases not matched to a gene; V was cut back by 0 bases and J by 2 bases. DNA for the CDR3: TGCGCCAGCAGCTTGGCAGGGGGCATAGCCTACGAGCAGTACTTC. The encoded protein is CASSLAGGIAYEQYF.

The V gene is TRBV5-1, the J gene TRBJ2-5; D perhaps matches TRBD1 (5 bases). This CDR3 region has 15 residues. The germline CDR1 and CDR2 sequences are SGHRS and YFSETQ. The V gene lost 6 bases and the J gene lost 7 bases, with 22 bases spanning the gap. The CDR3 is CASTEAGRVEATQYF. CDR3 bases: TGCGCCAGCACCGAGGCCGGCAGGGTTGAAGCGACCCAGTACTTC. The full variable domain, rest sourced from reference TRBV5-1 and TRBJ2-5, is KAGVTQTPRYLIKTRGQQVTLSCSPISGHRSVSWYQQTPGQGLQFLFEYFSETQRNKGNFPGRFSGRQFSNSRSEMNVSTLELGDSALYLCASTEAGRVEATQYFGPGTRLLVL.